These T cell receptor beta chains were read from a single sample in a study of blood T cell repertoires in COVID-19. Sequencing used immunoSEQ multiplex PCR; TCRdb keeps in-frame clones, though not all of them. The table has about 180,000 clones, about 80% seen once. Sequencing was carried out using peripheral blood. The receptors originated from a human donor in a cohort sampled during active COVID-19. Each CDR3 is given with its conserved first and last residue. Each record gives: D gene, CDR3 length, clone size, J gene, V gene, CDR3 DNA, CDR3 protein. D genes are given only for firm matches. Size tells how often a clone was seen (once, few, many) or the class of an expanded clone, and some rows leave it out.

d_gene: TRBD1; len: 12; abundance: -; j_gene: TRBJ2-5; v_gene: TRBV29-1; CDR3nt: TGCAGCGTTAGGACAGGGGTGGAGACCCAGTACTTC; CDR3aa: CSVRTGVETQYF
d_gene: -; len: 15; abundance: -; j_gene: TRBJ1-6; v_gene: TRBV5-5; CDR3nt: TGTGCCAGCAGGAGCGAGTTCTCCTATAATTCACCCCTCCACTTT; CDR3aa: CASRSEFSYNSPLHF
d_gene: -; len: 13; abundance: -; j_gene: TRBJ2-7; v_gene: TRBV6-5; CDR3nt: TGTGCCAGCAGTTACGAGACAGCTGCCGAGCAGTACTTC; CDR3aa: CASSYETAAEQYF
d_gene: -; len: 15; abundance: -; j_gene: TRBJ1-1; v_gene: TRBV15; CDR3nt: TGTGCCACCAGCAGAGCTCGGGAGGATAGGACTGAAGCTTTCTTT; CDR3aa: CATSRAREDRTEAFF
d_gene: TRBD1; len: 17; abundance: -; j_gene: TRBJ1-1; v_gene: TRBV5-1; CDR3nt: TGCGCCAGCAGCACGGCACAGGGGCGAGATGTGAACACTGAAGCTTTCTTT; CDR3aa: CASSTAQGRDVNTEAFF
d_gene: -; len: 14; abundance: -; j_gene: TRBJ2-7; v_gene: TRBV6-5; CDR3nt: TGTGCCAGCAGTTCGAGCAGGGTCTCCTACGAGCAGTACTTC; CDR3aa: CASSSSRVSYEQYF
d_gene: -; len: 16; abundance: -; j_gene: TRBJ2-7; v_gene: TRBV6-5; CDR3nt: TGTGCCAGCAGTTACTCGTCGAACGGGGTCTCCTACGAGCAGTACTTC; CDR3aa: CASSYSSNGVSYEQYF
d_gene: -; len: 15; abundance: -; j_gene: TRBJ2-7; v_gene: TRBV3-1/TRBV3-2; CDR3nt: TGTGCCAGCAGCCAAGAACCAAAAGCAAATTACGAGCAGTACTTC; CDR3aa: CASSQEPKANYEQYF
d_gene: TRBD1; len: 15; abundance: few; j_gene: TRBJ1-1; v_gene: TRBV6-5; CDR3nt: TGTGCCAGCATTATACCGTCAGGGGGAAACACTGAAGCTTTCTTT; CDR3aa: CASIIPSGGNTEAFF
d_gene: -; len: 14; abundance: -; j_gene: TRBJ2-7; v_gene: TRBV4-1; CDR3nt: TGCGCCAGCAGCCCGGGGAGACTTACCTACGAGCAGTACTTC; CDR3aa: CASSPGRLTYEQYF
d_gene: TRBD1; len: 13; abundance: -; j_gene: TRBJ2-5; v_gene: TRBV12-3/TRBV12-4; CDR3nt: TGTGCCTCGGGACAGGGGGGGCAAGAGACCCAGTACTTC; CDR3aa: CASGQGGQETQYF
d_gene: TRBD1; len: 19; abundance: -; j_gene: TRBJ1-5; v_gene: TRBV30; CDR3nt: TGTGCCTGGAGTCCCCCCGGGGGACAGGGTCCCCTTGTTGATCAGCCCCAGCATTTT; CDR3aa: CAWSPPGGQGPLVDQPQHF
d_gene: -; len: 15; abundance: -; j_gene: TRBJ1-1; v_gene: TRBV6-5; CDR3nt: TGTGCCAGCAGTTACCCGGGGGGGACGAACACTGAAGCTTTCTTT; CDR3aa: CASSYPGGTNTEAFF
d_gene: -; len: 15; abundance: -; j_gene: TRBJ2-7; v_gene: TRBV5-8; CDR3nt: TGTGCCAGCAGCCTCAGGGTATTCGAAGCCTACGAGCAGTACTTC; CDR3aa: CASSLRVFEAYEQYF
d_gene: TRBD1; len: 18; abundance: once; j_gene: TRBJ1-5; v_gene: TRBV6-1; CDR3nt: TGTGCCAGCAGTGAAAGAGGGCAGGGGGCGGCTTATTCTCAGCCCCAGCATTTT; CDR3aa: CASSERGQGAAYSQPQHF
d_gene: -; len: 12; abundance: -; j_gene: TRBJ2-5; v_gene: TRBV5-1; CDR3nt: TGCGCCAGCAGCTTGGTACGGGAGACCCAGTACTTC; CDR3aa: CASSLVRETQYF
d_gene: -; len: 17; abundance: once; j_gene: TRBJ1-5; v_gene: TRBV6-2/TRBV6-3; CDR3nt: TGTGCCAGCAGTTGGACACCAGGGGTTGCCGGCAATCAGCCCCAGCATTTT; CDR3aa: CASSWTPGVAGNQPQHF
d_gene: TRBD1; len: 14; abundance: -; j_gene: TRBJ2-3; v_gene: TRBV7-3; CDR3nt: TGTGCCAGCAGCCCTGGACAGGGGTTAGATACGCAGTATTTT; CDR3aa: CASSPGQGLDTQYF
d_gene: TRBD1; len: 17; abundance: -; j_gene: TRBJ1-5; v_gene: TRBV28; CDR3nt: TGTGCCAGCAGTTTATCAGAGGGGGCTAGTCGCAATCAGCCCCAGCATTTT; CDR3aa: CASSLSEGASRNQPQHF
d_gene: TRBD1; len: 17; abundance: -; j_gene: TRBJ2-7; v_gene: TRBV4-1; CDR3nt: TGCGCCAGCAGCCACTTCTCCGGGACAGGGGGCACCTACGAGCAGTACTTC; CDR3aa: CASSHFSGTGGTYEQYF
d_gene: TRBD2; len: 17; abundance: few; j_gene: TRBJ2-1; v_gene: TRBV7-9; CDR3nt: TGTGCCAGCAGCTTAGGCCTAGCGGGTTCATCCTACAATGAGCAGTTCTTC; CDR3aa: CASSLGLAGSSYNEQFF
d_gene: -; len: 14; abundance: -; j_gene: TRBJ2-1; v_gene: TRBV27; CDR3nt: TGTGCCAGCAAGACAGCGAGCTCCTACAATGAGCAGTTCTTC; CDR3aa: CASKTASSYNEQFF
d_gene: -; len: 13; abundance: -; j_gene: TRBJ2-5; v_gene: TRBV5-4; CDR3nt: TGTGCCAGCAGCACCGGGTGGCAAGAGACCCAGTACTTC; CDR3aa: CASSTGWQETQYF
d_gene: -; len: 13; abundance: -; j_gene: TRBJ2-7; v_gene: TRBV5-6; CDR3nt: TGTGCCAGCAGCGTAGACAGCCACTACGAGCAGTACTTC; CDR3aa: CASSVDSHYEQYF
d_gene: TRBD1; len: 14; abundance: -; j_gene: TRBJ2-7; v_gene: TRBV5-4; CDR3nt: TGTGCCAGCATGGGTCCCGGGACAGGGGACGAGCAGTACTTC; CDR3aa: CASMGPGTGDEQYF
d_gene: -; len: 13; abundance: -; j_gene: TRBJ1-5; v_gene: TRBV7-8; CDR3nt: TGTGCCAGCAGCTCCGGGGGACGTCAGCCCCAGCATTTT; CDR3aa: CASSSGGRQPQHF